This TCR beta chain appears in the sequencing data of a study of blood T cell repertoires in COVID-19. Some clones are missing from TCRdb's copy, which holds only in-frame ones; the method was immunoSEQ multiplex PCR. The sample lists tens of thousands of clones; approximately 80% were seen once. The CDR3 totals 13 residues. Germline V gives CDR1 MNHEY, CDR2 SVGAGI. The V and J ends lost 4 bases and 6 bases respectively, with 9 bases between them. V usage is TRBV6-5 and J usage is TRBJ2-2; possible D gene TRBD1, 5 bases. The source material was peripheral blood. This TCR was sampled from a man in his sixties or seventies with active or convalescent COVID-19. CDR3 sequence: CASSSLGAGELFF. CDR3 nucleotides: TGTGCCAGCAGTTCCCTAGGGGCCGGGGAGCTGTTTTTT.